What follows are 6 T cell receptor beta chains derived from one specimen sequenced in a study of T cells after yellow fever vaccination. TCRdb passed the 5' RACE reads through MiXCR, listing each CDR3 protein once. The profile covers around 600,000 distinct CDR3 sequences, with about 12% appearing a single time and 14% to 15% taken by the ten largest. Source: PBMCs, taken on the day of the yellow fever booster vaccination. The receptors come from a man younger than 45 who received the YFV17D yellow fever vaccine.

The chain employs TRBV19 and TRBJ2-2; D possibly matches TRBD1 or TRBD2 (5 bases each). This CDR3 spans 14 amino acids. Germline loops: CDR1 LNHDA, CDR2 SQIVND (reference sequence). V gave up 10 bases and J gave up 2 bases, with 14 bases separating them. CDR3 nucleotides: TGTGCCACCAGACCGGGACCCAACACCGGGGAGCTGTTTTTT. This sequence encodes CATRPGPNTGELFF.

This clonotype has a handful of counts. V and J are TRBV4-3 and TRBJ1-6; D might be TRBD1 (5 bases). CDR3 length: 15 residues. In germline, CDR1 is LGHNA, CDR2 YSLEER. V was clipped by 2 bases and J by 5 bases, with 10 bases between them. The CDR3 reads CASSQSGTDNSPLHF. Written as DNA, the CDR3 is TGCGCCAGCAGCCAATCCGGGACGGATAATTCACCCCTCCACTTT.

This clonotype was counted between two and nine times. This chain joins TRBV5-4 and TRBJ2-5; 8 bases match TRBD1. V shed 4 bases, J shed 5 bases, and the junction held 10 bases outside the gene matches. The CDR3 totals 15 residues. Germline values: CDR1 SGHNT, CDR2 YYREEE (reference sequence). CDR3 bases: TGTGCCAGCAGCGACAAAAGACAGGGGCGGGAGACCCAGTACTTC. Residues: CASSDKRQGRETQYF.

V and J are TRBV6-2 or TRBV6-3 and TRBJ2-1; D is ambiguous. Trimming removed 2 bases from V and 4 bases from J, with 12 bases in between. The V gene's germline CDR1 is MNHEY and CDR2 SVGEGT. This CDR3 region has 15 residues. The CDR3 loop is CASSYDKPGYNEQFF. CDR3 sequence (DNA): TGTGCCAGCAGTTACGATAAACCCGGGTACAATGAGCAGTTCTTC.

The CDR3 DNA reads TGTGCCAGCAGTTTCGGGGGGGCAGGCCGGGGTTCACCCCTCCACTTT. This codes for CASSFGGAGRGSPLHF. The chain uses TRBV12-3 or TRBV12-4 and TRBJ1-6; maybe TRBD1 (6 bases). This CDR3 has 16 residues. Trimming removed 3 bases from V and 9 bases from J, with 18 bases in between.

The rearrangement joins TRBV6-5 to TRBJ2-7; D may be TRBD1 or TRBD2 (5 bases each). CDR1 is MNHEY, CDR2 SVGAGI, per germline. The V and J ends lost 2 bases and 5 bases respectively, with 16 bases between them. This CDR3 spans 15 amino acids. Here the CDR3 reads CASSYGIGGSNEQYF. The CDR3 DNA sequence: TGTGCCAGCAGTTACGGGATTGGGGGATCGAACGAGCAGTACTTC.